This T cell receptor beta chain was recorded in a study of brain metastases from non-small cell lung cancer (dated by TCRdb to between 2018 and 2021). Study-wide context: The study profiled the immune microenvironment of paired resected primary tumors and brain metastases taken from patients with non-small-cell lung cancer. Here is what the overall study found, with its caveats: Lower T-cell infiltration was exhibited by brain metastases compared with primary tumors (P < 0.001). T-cell clones were apparently expanded in under 80% of brain metastases relative to the matched primary tumors. Paired brain metastases and primary tumors largely shared TCR repertoires, although T-cell densities in the metastases were sparse.

The library was built by means of the immunoSEQ multiplex PCR assay. T-cell receptor beta chain repertoire sequencing was performed alongside a 770-gene immune expression panel. Not all clones reach the TCRdb copy of this immuneACCESS table, which keeps in-frame sequences only. Checked studies attribute under half of the gap to unresolved V genes and leave the rest unexplained. This sample comprises about 3,200 clones, around 76% of them detected only once. The top ten clones comprise around 7% of the sample. As to this clone: Its antigen is still unknown. Qualities for individual bases were not recorded, and no much larger clone is one base off. This specimen includes other DNA sequences encoding the same CDR3.

V gives up 8 bases and J gives up 4 bases, and the segment between their germline ends measures 21 bases. The CDR3 sequence holds 15 residues, the cysteine and phenylalanine included. Only the CDR3 part of the read is kept: 45 bases, read in frame from the first base. The germline V gene gives CDR1 as SGHRS and CDR2 as YFSETQ. The cohort was made up of around 37 patients with surgically resected non-small-cell lung cancer, each of whom had both a primary tumor specimen and a brain metastasis specimen. The tumor specimens used were formalin-fixed, paraffin-embedded tissues taken from archives. Sequencing input: primary lung tumor tissue. Taken with the paper, the label for cell subset or site translates to: primary lung tumor paired with brain metastasis. The TCR comes from a donor aged 40 or older with non-small cell lung cancer. The chain uses TRBV5-1 and TRBJ1-2; matching of 6 bases hints at TRBD1 as the D gene. Here is the DNA: TGCGCCAGTAGCCCCGAGGGGACACCCTTCTATGGCTACACCTTC. The translation is CASSPEGTPFYGYTF.